The 24 T cell receptor beta chains presented below share a single source sample, sequenced in a study of T cells expressing NK-cell markers. After re-calling the 5' RACE reads, TCRdb lists one entry per CDR3 protein, DNA absent. The sample totals around 470,000 distinct CDR3 sequences. The sequenced sample consisted of blood T cells: a sorted CD56 or NKG2C T cell subset, CD4+ or CD8+ T cells, or bulk PBMC T cells (not recorded which). Receptors originate from a woman in her 50s in good health.

This rearrangement joins TRBV11-2 to TRBJ2-1; absent DNA, TCRdb's TRBD2 call cannot be checked. The CDR3 has 15 residues. Germline CDR1 and CDR2: SGHAT and FQNNGV. The CDR3 is CASSTRGSGSNEQFF.

The rearrangement joins TRBV7-2 to TRBJ1-5; TCRdb designates TRBD1, a call that cannot be tested without DNA. The CDR3 length is 15 residues. Germline V gene lookup returns CDR1 SGHTA and CDR2 FQGNSA. The CDR3 sequence: CASSERGQGNQPQHF. Using reference TRBV7-2 and TRBJ1-5 for the parts outside the CDR3, the full variable domain is GAGVSQSPSNKVTEKGKDVELRCDPISGHTALYWYRQSLGQGLEFLIYFQGNSAPDKSGLPSDRFSAERTGGSVSTLTIQRTQQEDSAVYLCASSERGQGNQPQHFGDGTRLSIL.

The chain combines TRBV5-1 with TRBJ2-7; TCRdb outputs TRBD1, but without DNA this stays unchecked. The CDR3 loop spans 15 amino acids. The germline V gene encodes CDR1 SGHRS and CDR2 YFSETQ. The CDR3: CASSLLGQGTNEQYF.

The CDR3 reads CASSLQPVGTDTQYF. The rearrangement joins TRBV7-8 to TRBJ2-3. CDR3 length equals 15 residues. CDR1 SGHVS and CDR2 FQNEAQ come from the germline V gene.

The rearrangement joins TRBV9 to TRBJ1-6; with no DNA, the TCRdb D assignment of TRBD1 cannot be verified. Germline V lookup: CDR1 SGDLS, CDR2 YYNGEE. CDR3 length: 15 amino acids. The CDR3 sequence is CASSVEGQGSSPLHF.

The chain joins TRBV11-2 to TRBJ2-3; the D call from TCRdb, TRBD2, cannot be confirmed without DNA. Germline lookup yields CDR1 SGHAT and CDR2 FQNNGV. This CDR3 has 18 residues. The CDR3: CASRGQRLAGDLTDTQYF.

The chain joins TRBV5-1 to TRBJ2-2; TCRdb calls TRBD1, which cannot be checked without DNA. The CDR3 is made up of 16 amino acids. Germline CDR1 and CDR2: SGHRS and YFSETQ. The CDR3 region is CASSGGQRVMAGELFF.

CDR3 protein: CASSRKEGGVYEQFF. The chain is built from TRBV7-9 and TRBJ2-1; lacking DNA, the TRBD1 call made by TCRdb goes unchecked. Germline V gives CDR1 SEHNR, CDR2 FQNEAQ (reference sequence). The CDR3 has 15 amino acids.

The V call is TRBV5-1, the J call TRBJ2-2; the D gene TCRdb calls, TRBD1, cannot be checked with no DNA. In germline, CDR1 is SGHRS, CDR2 YFSETQ. The CDR3 is 15 residues long. The CDR3 reads CASSLALTGTGELFF.

This chain joins TRBV30 and TRBJ2-7; TCRdb names TRBD1, which stays unverified in the absence of DNA. The CDR3 extends over 13 amino acids. Per the germline V gene, CDR1 is GTSNPN and CDR2 is SVGIG (reference sequence). CDR3 region: CAWRLNRVGEQYF.

The rearrangement joins TRBV5-1 to TRBJ2-3. Germline CDR1 and CDR2: SGHRS and YFSETQ. CDR3 size: 13 residues. CDR3 residues: CASSISLTDTQYF.

The chain uses TRBV6-5 and TRBJ1-2. This CDR3 is built from 14 residues. Per germline, CDR1 MNHEY and CDR2 SVGAGI. The CDR3 region is CASSRAGGNYGYTF.

This chain connects TRBV3-1 to TRBJ2-1. CDR1 and CDR2 from the germline V gene are LGHDT and YNNKEL (reference sequence). This CDR3 has 12 amino acids. CDR3 in amino acids: CASSQVSAEQFF.

The chain recombines TRBV9 with TRBJ2-1; TCRdb's assignment of TRBD2 cannot be checked, as there is no DNA. The CDR3 sequence is 17 residues long. Germline loops: CDR1 SGDLS, CDR2 YYNGEE. This chain's CDR3 is CASSVAPGGMGYNEQFF.

The genes are TRBV29-1 and TRBJ2-5. The CDR3 is 11 residues long. Germline V gene data show CDR1 as SQVTM and CDR2 as ANQGSEA. The CDR3 spells CTIGRGETQYF.

The chain recombines TRBV6-1 with TRBJ1-4; as DNA is missing, the TRBD1 call by TCRdb cannot be tested. Germline CDR1 is MNHNS and CDR2 is SASEGT. This CDR3 comprises 14 residues. The CDR3 here is CASKERGVNEKLFF.

The chain carries TRBV10-3 and TRBJ2-1; the D call from TCRdb, TRBD2, cannot be confirmed without DNA. This CDR3 has 16 residues. Germline V gene lookup returns CDR1 ENHRY and CDR2 SYGVKD. The CDR3: CAISADRALSYNEQFF.

This rearrangement joins TRBV9 to TRBJ2-1; TCRdb's D gene call, TRBD1, goes unchecked for lack of DNA. This CDR3 contains 14 residues. Germline V lookup: CDR1 SGDLS, CDR2 YYNGEE. The CDR3 sequence is CASSVAGDPDEQFF. The entire variable domain, with the rest obtained from reference TRBV9 and TRBJ2-1, is as follows: DSGVTQTPKHLITATGQRVTLRCSPRSGDLSVYWYQQSLDQGLQFLIQYYNGEERAKGNILERFSAQQFPDLHSELNLSSLELGDSALYFCASSVAGDPDEQFFGPGTRLTVL.

The chain carries TRBV7-3 and TRBJ1-1; the D gene TCRdb calls, TRBD1, cannot be checked with no DNA. The CDR3 spans 15 residues. Germline CDR1 and CDR2: SGHTA and FQGTGA. CDR3 residues: CASSLTRERNTEAFF.

The V and J genes are TRBV5-5 and TRBJ1-1. This CDR3 comprises 14 residues. Germline values: CDR1 SGHKS, CDR2 YYEKEE (reference sequence). CDR3 amino acids: CASSLAPANTEAFF.

The chain employs TRBV14 and TRBJ1-2; the D call from TCRdb, TRBD1, cannot be confirmed without DNA. The germline gives CDR1 SGHDN, CDR2 FVKESK. This CDR3 has 13 residues. This chain's CDR3 is CASSLRGAGGYTF.

The J gene is TRBJ2-2, the V gene TRBV2; without DNA, the TCRdb call of TRBD2 cannot be checked. Germline V CDR1 and CDR2: SNHLY, FYNNEI. CDR3 length equals 16 residues. Here the CDR3 reads CASSGPGLASTGELFF.

The chain joins TRBV5-1 to TRBJ2-5. The CDR3 covers 17 residues. Germline CDR1 SGHRS, CDR2 YFSETQ. The CDR3 spells CASSLGLAGGSKETQYF.

V and J are TRBV4-1 and TRBJ2-5. CDR1 and CDR2 from the germline V gene are MGHRA and YSYEKL. CDR3 length: 14 amino acids. CDR3 in amino acids: CASSQDAEKETQYF.